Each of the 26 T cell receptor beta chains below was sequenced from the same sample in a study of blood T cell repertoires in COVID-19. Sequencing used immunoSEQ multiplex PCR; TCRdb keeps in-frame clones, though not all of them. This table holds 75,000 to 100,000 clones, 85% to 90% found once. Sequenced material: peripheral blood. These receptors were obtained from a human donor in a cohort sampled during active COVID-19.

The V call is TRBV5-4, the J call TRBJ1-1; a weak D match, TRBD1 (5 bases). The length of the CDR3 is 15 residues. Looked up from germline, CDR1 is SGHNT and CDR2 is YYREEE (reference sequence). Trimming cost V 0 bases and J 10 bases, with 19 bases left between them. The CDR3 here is CASSLGGDPRQGAFF. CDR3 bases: TGTGCCAGCAGCTTGGGTGGCGACCCACGTCAGGGAGCTTTCTTT.

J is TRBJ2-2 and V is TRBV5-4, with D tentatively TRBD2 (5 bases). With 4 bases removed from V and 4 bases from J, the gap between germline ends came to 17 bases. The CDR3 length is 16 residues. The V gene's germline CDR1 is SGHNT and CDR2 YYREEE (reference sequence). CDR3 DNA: TGTGCCAGCAGCAAAGACGGGGATGGGAGCACCGGGGAGCTGTTTTTT. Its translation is CASSKDGDGSTGELFF. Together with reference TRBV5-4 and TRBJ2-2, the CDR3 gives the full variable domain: ETGVTQSPTHLIKTRGQQVTLRCSSQSGHNTVSWYQQALGQGPQFIFQYYREEENGRGNFPPRFSGLQFPNYSSELNVNALELDDSALYLCASSKDGDGSTGELFFGEGSRLTVL.

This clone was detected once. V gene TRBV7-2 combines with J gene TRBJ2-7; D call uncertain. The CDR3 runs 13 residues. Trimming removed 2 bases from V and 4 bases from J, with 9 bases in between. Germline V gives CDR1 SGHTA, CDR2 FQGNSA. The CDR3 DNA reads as TGTGCCAGCAGCTTACAAAGAGGATACGAGCAGTACTTC. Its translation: CASSLQRGYEQYF.

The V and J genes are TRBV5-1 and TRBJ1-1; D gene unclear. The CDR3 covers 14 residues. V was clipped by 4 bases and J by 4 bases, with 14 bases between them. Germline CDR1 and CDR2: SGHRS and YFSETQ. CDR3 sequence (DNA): TGCGCCAGCAGCATCCGGGAGGAGGGCACTGAAGCTTTCTTT. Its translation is CASSIREEGTEAFF.

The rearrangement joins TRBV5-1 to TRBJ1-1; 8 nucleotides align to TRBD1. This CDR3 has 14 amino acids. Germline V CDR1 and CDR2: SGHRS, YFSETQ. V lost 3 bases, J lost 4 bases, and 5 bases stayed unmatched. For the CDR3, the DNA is TGCGCCAGCAGCTCAGGGGGCACGAGCACTGAAGCTTTCTTT. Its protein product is CASSSGGTSTEAFF. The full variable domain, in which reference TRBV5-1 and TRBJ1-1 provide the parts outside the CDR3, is KAGVTQTPRYLIKTRGQQVTLSCSPISGHRSVSWYQQTPGQGLQFLFEYFSETQRNKGNFPGRFSGRQFSNSRSEMNVSTLELGDSALYLCASSSGGTSTEAFFGQGTRLTVV.

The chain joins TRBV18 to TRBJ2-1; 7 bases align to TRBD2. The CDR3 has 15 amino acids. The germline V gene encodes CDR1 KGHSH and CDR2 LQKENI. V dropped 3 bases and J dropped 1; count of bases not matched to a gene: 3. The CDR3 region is CASSPAGVSYNEQFF. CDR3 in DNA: TGTGCCAGCTCACCCGCGGGGGTATCCTACAATGAGCAGTTCTTC.

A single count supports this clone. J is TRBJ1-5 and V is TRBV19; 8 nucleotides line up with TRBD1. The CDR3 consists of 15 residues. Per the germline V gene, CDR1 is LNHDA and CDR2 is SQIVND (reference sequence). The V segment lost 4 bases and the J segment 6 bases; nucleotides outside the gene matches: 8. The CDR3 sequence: CASSRGDRNGQPQHF. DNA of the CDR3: TGTGCCAGTAGTAGGGGGGACAGGAACGGTCAGCCCCAGCATTTT.

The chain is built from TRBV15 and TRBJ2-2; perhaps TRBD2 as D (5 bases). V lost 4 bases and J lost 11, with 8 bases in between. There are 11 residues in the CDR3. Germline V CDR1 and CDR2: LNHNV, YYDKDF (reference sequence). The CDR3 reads CATSIGGELFF. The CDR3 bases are TGTGCCACCAGCATAGGAGGCGAGCTGTTTTTT.

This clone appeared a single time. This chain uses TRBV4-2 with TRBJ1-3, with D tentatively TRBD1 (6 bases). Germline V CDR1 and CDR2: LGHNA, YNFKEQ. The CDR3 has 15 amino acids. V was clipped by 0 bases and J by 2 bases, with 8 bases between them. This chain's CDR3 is CASSQEGGPGNTIYF. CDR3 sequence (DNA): TGTGCCAGCAGCCAAGAGGGGGGGCCTGGAAACACCATATATTTT.

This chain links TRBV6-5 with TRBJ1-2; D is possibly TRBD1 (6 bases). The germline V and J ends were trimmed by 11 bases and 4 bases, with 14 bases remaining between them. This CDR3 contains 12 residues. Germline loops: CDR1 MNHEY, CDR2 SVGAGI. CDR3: CAAKTGGYGYTF. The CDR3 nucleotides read TGTGCCGCTAAGACAGGCGGCTATGGCTACACCTTC.

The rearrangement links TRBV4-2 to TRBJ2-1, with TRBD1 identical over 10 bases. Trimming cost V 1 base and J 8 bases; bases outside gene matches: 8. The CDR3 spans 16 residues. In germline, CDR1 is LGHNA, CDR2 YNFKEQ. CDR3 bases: TGTGCCAGCAGCCAAGTCTTCGGGACAGGGGTTTATGAGCAGTTCTTC. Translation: CASSQVFGTGVYEQFF.

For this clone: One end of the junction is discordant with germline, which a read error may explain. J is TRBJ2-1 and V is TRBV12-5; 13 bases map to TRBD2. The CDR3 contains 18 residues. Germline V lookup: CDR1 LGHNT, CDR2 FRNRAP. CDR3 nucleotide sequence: TGTGCTAGTGGGTTGGTACTAGCGGGGGGGCAATCCTACAATGAGCAGTTCTTC. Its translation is CASGLVLAGGQSYNEQFF.

CDR3 nucleotide sequence: TGTGCCAGCCGGGAACCAGGAGCCTATGGCTACACCTTC. Protein: CASREPGAYGYTF. The chain recombines TRBV6-5 with TRBJ1-2; D call uncertain. The length of the CDR3 is 13 residues. V lost 8 bases and J lost 4, with 14 bases in between. Germline V gives CDR1 MNHEY, CDR2 SVGAGI.

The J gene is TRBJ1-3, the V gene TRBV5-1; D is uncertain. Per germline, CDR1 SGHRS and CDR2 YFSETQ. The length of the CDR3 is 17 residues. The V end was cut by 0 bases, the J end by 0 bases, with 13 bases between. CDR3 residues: CASSLGRDTYSGNTIYF. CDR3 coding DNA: TGCGCCAGCAGCTTGGGTCGAGACACGTACTCTGGAAACACCATATATTTT. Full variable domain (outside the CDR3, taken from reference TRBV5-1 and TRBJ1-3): KAGVTQTPRYLIKTRGQQVTLSCSPISGHRSVSWYQQTPGQGLQFLFEYFSETQRNKGNFPGRFSGRQFSNSRSEMNVSTLELGDSALYLCASSLGRDTYSGNTIYFGEGSWLTVV.

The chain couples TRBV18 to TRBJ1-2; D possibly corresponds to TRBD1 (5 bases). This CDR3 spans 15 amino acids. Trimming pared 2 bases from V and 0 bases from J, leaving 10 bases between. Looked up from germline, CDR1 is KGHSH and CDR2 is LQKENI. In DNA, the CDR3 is TGTGCCAGCTCACCATCACAGGATGCTAACTATGGCTACACCTTC. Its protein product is CASSPSQDANYGYTF.

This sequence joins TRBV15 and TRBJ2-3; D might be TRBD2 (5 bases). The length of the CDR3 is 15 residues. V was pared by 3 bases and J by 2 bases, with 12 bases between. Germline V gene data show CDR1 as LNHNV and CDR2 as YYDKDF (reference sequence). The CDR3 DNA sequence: TGTGCCACCAGCAGTTTGAGCGGCAACACAGATACGCAGTATTTT. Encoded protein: CATSSLSGNTDTQYF.

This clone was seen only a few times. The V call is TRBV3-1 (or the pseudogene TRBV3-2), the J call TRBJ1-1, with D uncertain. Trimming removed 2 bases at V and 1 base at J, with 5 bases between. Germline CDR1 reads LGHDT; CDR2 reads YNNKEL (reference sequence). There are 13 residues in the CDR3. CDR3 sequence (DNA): TGTGCCAGCAGCCAATACAGGAACACTGAAGCTTTCTTT. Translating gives CASSQYRNTEAFF.

As DNA, the CDR3 is TGTGCCAGCTCACCAGTGACAGGAACTAATGAAAAACTGTTTTTT. It specifies CASSPVTGTNEKLFF. V gene TRBV18 combines with J gene TRBJ1-4; weak D call: TRBD1 (6 bases). Per the germline V gene, CDR1 is KGHSH and CDR2 is LQKENI. The CDR3 is made up of 15 amino acids. V dropped 2 bases and J dropped 1 base, with 8 bases sitting between them. Full variable domain (rest looked up from reference TRBV18 and TRBJ1-4): NAGVMQNPRHLVRRRGQEARLRCSPMKGHSHVYWYRQLPEEGLKFMVYLQKENIIDESGMPKERFSAEFPKEGPSILRIQQVVRGDSAAYFCASSPVTGTNEKLFFGSGTQLSVL.

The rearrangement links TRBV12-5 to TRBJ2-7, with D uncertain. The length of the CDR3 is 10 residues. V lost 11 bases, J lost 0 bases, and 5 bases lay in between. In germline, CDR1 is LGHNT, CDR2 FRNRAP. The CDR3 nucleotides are TGTGCTGTCCTCTCCTACGAGCAGTACTTC. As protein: CAVLSYEQYF.

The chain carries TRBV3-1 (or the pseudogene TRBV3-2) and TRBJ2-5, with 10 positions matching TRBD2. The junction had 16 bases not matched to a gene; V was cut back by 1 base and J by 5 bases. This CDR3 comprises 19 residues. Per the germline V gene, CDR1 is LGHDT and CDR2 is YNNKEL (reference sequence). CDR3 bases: TGTGCCAGCAGCCAAGGGGTCCTGAGCGGGGGGGTGATAAAGGAGACCCAGTACTTC. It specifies CASSQGVLSGGVIKETQYF.

The CDR3 is CASSVGTRTYNEQFF. The CDR3 DNA reads TGTGCCAGCAGCGTAGGGACTAGAACCTACAATGAGCAGTTCTTC. The rearrangement joins TRBV9 to TRBJ2-1, with 7 bases matching TRBD2. Germline assignment: CDR1 SGDLS and CDR2 YYNGEE. The junction had 2 bases not matched to a gene; V was cut back by 0 bases and J by 2 bases. The CDR3 loop spans 15 amino acids.

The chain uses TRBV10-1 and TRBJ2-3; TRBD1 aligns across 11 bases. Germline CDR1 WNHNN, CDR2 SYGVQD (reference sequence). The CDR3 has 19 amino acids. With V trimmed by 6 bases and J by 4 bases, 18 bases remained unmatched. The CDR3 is CASRGQGAPWQQRADTQYF. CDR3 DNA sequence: TGCGCCAGCAGAGGACAGGGGGCGCCATGGCAACAAAGGGCAGATACGCAGTATTTT.

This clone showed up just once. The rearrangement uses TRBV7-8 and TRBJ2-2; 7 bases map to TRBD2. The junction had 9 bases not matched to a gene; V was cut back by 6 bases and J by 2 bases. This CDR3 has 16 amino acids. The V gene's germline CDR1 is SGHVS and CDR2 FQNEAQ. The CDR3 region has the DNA TGTGCCAGCAGTTCTGAGCGGGGCTTAAACACCGGGGAGCTGTTTTTT. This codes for CASSSERGLNTGELFF.

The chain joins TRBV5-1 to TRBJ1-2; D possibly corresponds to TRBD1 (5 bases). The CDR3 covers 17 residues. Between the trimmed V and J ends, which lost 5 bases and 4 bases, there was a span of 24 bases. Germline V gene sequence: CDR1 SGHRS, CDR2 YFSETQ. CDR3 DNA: TGCGCCAGCAGACAATTATCCCCGTGGCAGGGAAGCTATGGCTACACCTTC. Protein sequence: CASRQLSPWQGSYGYTF. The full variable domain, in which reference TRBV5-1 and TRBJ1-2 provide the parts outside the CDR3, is KAGVTQTPRYLIKTRGQQVTLSCSPISGHRSVSWYQQTPGQGLQFLFEYFSETQRNKGNFPGRFSGRQFSNSRSEMNVSTLELGDSALYLCASRQLSPWQGSYGYTFGSGTRLTVV.

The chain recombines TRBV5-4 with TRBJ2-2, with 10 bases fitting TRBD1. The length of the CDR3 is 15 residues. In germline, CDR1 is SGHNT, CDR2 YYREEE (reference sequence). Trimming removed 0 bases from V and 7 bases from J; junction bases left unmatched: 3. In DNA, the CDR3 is TGTGCCAGCAGCTTGGGACAGGGGGCCTTCGGGGAGCTGTTTTTT. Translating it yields CASSLGQGAFGELFF.

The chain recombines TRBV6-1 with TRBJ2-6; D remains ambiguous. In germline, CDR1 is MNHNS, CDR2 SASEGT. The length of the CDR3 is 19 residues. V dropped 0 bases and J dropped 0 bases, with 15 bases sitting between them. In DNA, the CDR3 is TGTGCCAGCAGTGAAGCGCTTGGGCAGGCGTTCTCTGGGGCCAACGTCCTGACTTTC. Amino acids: CASSEALGQAFSGANVLTF.